One sample yielded the 25 T cell receptor beta chains listed below, sequenced in a study of radiotherapy plus CTLA-4 blockade in lung cancer. TCRdb's copy holds only in-frame clones and misses some; the assay was immunoSEQ multiplex PCR. The table includes roughly 66,000 clones, around 86% detected once. Sequencing used peripheral blood, obtained from a patient treated with radiotherapy plus ipilimumab. Receptor source: a human donor with non-small cell lung cancer who had a partial response to radiotherapy plus ipilimumab.

The chain uses TRBV5-1 and TRBJ2-5; TRBD2 agrees at 8 bases. Gene TRBJ2-7 matches the end of the DNA better, so the J call may be wrong. CDR1 and CDR2 from the germline V gene are SGHRS and YFSETQ. The CDR3 sequence is 17 residues long. In DNA, the CDR3 is TGCGCCAGCAGCTTGGTGGTTCGACTAGCGACCTCCTACGAGCAGTACTTC. As protein: CASSLVVRLATSYEQYF.

The chain combines TRBV10-1 with TRBJ2-2; a weak D match, TRBD2 (6 bases). This CDR3 region has 17 residues. CDR1 is WNHNN and CDR2 is SYGVQD in the germline V gene (reference sequence). V lost 0 bases to trimming and J lost 3 bases, with 14 bases between them. CDR3 sequence (DNA): TGCGCCAGCAGTGAGTCTTCGGGACTCGCCCACACCGGGGAGCTGTTTTTT. It yields the protein CASSESSGLAHTGELFF.

This clone has a handful of counts. The chain carries TRBV30 and TRBJ1-3; D is undetermined. The CDR3 has 15 amino acids. Trimming removed 4 bases from V and 0 bases from J, with 13 bases in between. The germline V gene has CDR1 GTSNPN and CDR2 SVGIG (reference sequence). The DNA of the CDR3 is TGTGCCTGGAAAACCCCGGGAGCCTCTGGAAACACCATATATTTT. Amino acids: CAWKTPGASGNTIYF.

The chain joins TRBV7-8 to TRBJ1-4; 8 bases fit TRBD1. The CDR3 loop spans 12 amino acids. V lost 4 bases to trimming and J lost 14 bases; unmatched junction nucleotides: 6. Germline CDR1 SGHVS, CDR2 FQNEAQ. The chain's CDR3 is CASSSNRDRLFF. CDR3 sequence (DNA): TGTGCCAGCAGCTCTAACCGGGACAGGCTGTTTTTT.

This clone has just one count. The chain couples TRBV19 to TRBJ2-5; the match to TRBD2 covers 10 bases. CDR1 is LNHDA and CDR2 is SQIVND in the germline V gene (reference sequence). The V gene end was trimmed by 3 bases and the J gene end by 5 bases; junction bases not matched to a gene: 6. This CDR3 has 15 amino acids. The CDR3: CASSITAGGLETQYF. The CDR3 nucleotides read TGTGCCAGTAGTATCACAGCGGGAGGGCTGGAGACCCAGTACTTC.

The chain links TRBV28 to TRBJ2-7; 8 nucleotides align to TRBD1. From germline, CDR1 is MDHEN and CDR2 SYDVKM. The junction had 12 bases not matched to a gene; V was cut back by 11 bases and J by 3 bases. The CDR3 sequence is 14 residues long. In nucleotides, the CDR3 is TGTGCCGCAGGGGGCAGGGGTCTTCTCTACGAGCAGTACTTC. It encodes CAAGGRGLLYEQYF.

The gene calls are TRBV27 and TRBJ2-1; D is possibly TRBD1 (5 bases). V was shortened by 8 bases and J by 9 bases, with 11 bases between the two germline ends. Germline V gene lookup returns CDR1 MNHEY and CDR2 SMNVEV (reference sequence). The CDR3 loop spans 11 amino acids. CDR3 sequence: CASLTQGEQFF. In DNA form, the CDR3 reads TGTGCCAGCCTAACCCAGGGTGAGCAGTTCTTC.

This chain links TRBV11-2 with TRBJ2-1; D perhaps matches TRBD2 (5 bases). The germline gives CDR1 SGHAT, CDR2 FQNNGV. Trimming pared 5 bases from V and 6 bases from J, leaving 14 bases between. The CDR3 has 14 amino acids. CDR3 amino acids: CASSKRERVNEQFF. The CDR3, as DNA: TGTGCCAGCAGCAAAAGGGAGAGGGTCAATGAGCAGTTCTTC.

This rearrangement joins TRBV6-5 to TRBJ2-1; 9 positions match TRBD2. CDR3 length: 15 residues. From germline, CDR1 is MNHEY and CDR2 SVGAGI. V dropped 0 bases and J dropped 5; count of bases not matched to a gene: 2. The CDR3 spells CASSYSTSGHNEQFF. In DNA, the CDR3 is TGTGCCAGCAGTTACTCGACTAGCGGACACAATGAGCAGTTCTTC.

The rearrangement joins TRBV11-3 to TRBJ2-1, with TRBD1 matching 11 bases. Germline CDR1 is SGHNT and CDR2 is YENEEA. V trimming: 4 bases; J trimming: 6 bases; junction bases outside the gene matches: 5. The CDR3 extends over 15 amino acids. CDR3 loop: CASSSPGQGANEQFF. CDR3 bases: TGTGCCAGCAGCTCACCCGGACAGGGGGCCAATGAGCAGTTCTTC.

J is TRBJ1-2 and V is TRBV28; 9 bases are a match to TRBD1. The V segment lost 7 bases and the J segment 3 bases; nucleotides outside the gene matches: 3. This CDR3 region has 13 residues. Germline V gene data show CDR1 as MDHEN and CDR2 as SYDVKM. CDR3 coding DNA: TGTGCCAGCACCCGGGACAGGGACTATGGCTACACCTTC. This encodes CASTRDRDYGYTF.

The chain has TRBV28 and TRBJ2-3; TRBD2 agrees at 7 bases. Germline V lookup: CDR1 MDHEN, CDR2 SYDVKM. V was clipped by 3 bases and J by 8 bases; unmatched bases: 8. The CDR3 spans 14 residues. The CDR3 nucleotides are TGTGCCAGCAGTTTTAGAGCGGGATTGGGTACGCAGTATTTT. Its protein is CASSFRAGLGTQYF.

This clone was picked up a small number of times. V is TRBV23-1 and J is TRBJ2-7; D possibly corresponds to TRBD2 (5 bases). TRBV23-1 carries the ORF label, with uncertain function. Trimming stripped 6 bases from V and 7 bases from J, with 19 bases between. This CDR3 is 14 amino acids long. CDR3 DNA: TGCGCCAGCAGAAGGTTAATGCGGTCGGGGGAGCAGTACTTC. It is translated as CASRRLMRSGEQYF.

The rearrangement uses TRBV10-1 and TRBJ2-2, with 8 bases identical to TRBD1. The V gene end was trimmed by 5 bases and the J gene end by 6 bases; junction bases not matched to a gene: 8. The length of the CDR3 is 15 residues. Germline V gene lookup returns CDR1 WNHNN and CDR2 SYGVQD (reference sequence). The CDR3 nucleotides read TGCGCCAGCAGTCACACAGGGGGTCAGGCCGGGGAGCTGTTTTTT. Amino acid sequence: CASSHTGGQAGELFF.

The genes are TRBV6-6 and TRBJ2-7; TRBD2 matches at 9 bases. J gave up 5 bases and V 7 bases, and 15 bases lay outside the gene matches. CDR3 length: 16 amino acids. CDR1 is MNHNY, CDR2 SVGAGI, per germline (reference sequence). CDR3 amino acids: CASTPGGGSGSHEQYF. The CDR3 coding sequence is TGTGCCAGCACCCCGGGGGGGGGTAGCGGGAGCCACGAGCAGTACTTC.

This clone came up a few times. The chain has TRBV11-2 and TRBJ2-7, with TRBD2 identical over 9 bases. V shed 1 base, J shed 5 bases, and the junction held 3 bases outside the gene matches. The germline V gene has CDR1 SGHAT and CDR2 FQNNGV. The CDR3 is 14 residues long. CDR3 protein: CASSLGAGGDEQYF. CDR3 in DNA: TGTGCCAGCAGCTTAGGAGCGGGAGGCGACGAGCAGTACTTC.

J is TRBJ2-2 and V is TRBV6-1; unclear D gene. The ends were cut back, 4 bases at V and 7 bases at J, with 16 bases in the middle. The CDR3 consists of 15 residues. Germline CDR1 reads MNHNS; CDR2 reads SASEGT. The CDR3 loop reads CASSGAAVLGGELFF. DNA for the CDR3: TGTGCCAGCAGTGGGGCAGCCGTTCTCGGCGGGGAGCTGTTTTTT.

Comment on this clone: Other DNA sequences in this sample translate to the same CDR3. J is TRBJ2-7 and V is TRBV28; possibly TRBD2 for D (5 bases). From germline, CDR1 is MDHEN and CDR2 SYDVKM. V gave up 3 bases and J gave up 1 base, with 10 bases separating them. The CDR3 totals 14 residues. The CDR3 reads CASSFLGGSYEQYF. The CDR3 nucleotides are TGTGCCAGCAGTTTTTTGGGCGGGTCCTACGAGCAGTACTTC.

The chain combines TRBV9 with TRBJ1-3, with D maybe TRBD1 (5 bases). The CDR3 spans 14 residues. Trimming stripped 0 bases from V and 9 bases from J, with 13 bases between. Germline V gene data show CDR1 as SGDLS and CDR2 as YYNGEE. The CDR3 protein is CASSVASIGGTIYF. CDR3 sequence (DNA): TGTGCCAGCAGCGTAGCGTCGATCGGGGGCACCATATATTTT. Together with reference TRBV9 and TRBJ1-3, the CDR3 gives the full variable domain: DSGVTQTPKHLITATGQRVTLRCSPRSGDLSVYWYQQSLDQGLQFLIQYYNGEERAKGNILERFSAQQFPDLHSELNLSSLELGDSALYFCASSVASIGGTIYFGEGSWLTVV.

The chain combines TRBV19 with TRBJ2-2; D unclear. The germline V and J ends were trimmed by 2 bases and 1 base, with 5 bases remaining between them. The CDR3 is made up of 14 amino acids. Germline V gene data show CDR1 as LNHDA and CDR2 as SQIVND (reference sequence). CDR3 amino acids: CASSIWQNTGELFF. CDR3 nucleotide sequence: TGTGCCAGTAGTATATGGCAGAACACCGGGGAGCTGTTTTTT.

In the case of this clone: The sample carries other DNA sequences with the same CDR3. V is TRBV5-1 and J is TRBJ2-7; tentatively, D is TRBD1 (5 bases). V was shortened by 0 bases and J by 6 bases, with 10 bases between the two germline ends. This CDR3 is 13 amino acids long. The germline CDR1 and CDR2 sequences are SGHRS and YFSETQ. CDR3 nucleotide sequence: TGCGCCAGCAGCTTGGGGCAGGGCGGCGAGCAGTACTTC. It yields the protein CASSLGQGGEQYF.

The V and J genes are TRBV5-1 and TRBJ2-2, with 7 positions matching TRBD1. Germline assignment: CDR1 SGHRS and CDR2 YFSETQ. There are 16 residues in the CDR3. V dropped 3 bases and J dropped 5; count of bases not matched to a gene: 10. The CDR3 DNA follows: TGCGCCAGCAGCTCATTCGGGACAGCCCTAACCGGGGAGCTGTTTTTT. This sequence encodes CASSSFGTALTGELFF.

This chain connects TRBV5-1 to TRBJ2-7; 9 bases align to TRBD2. The CDR3 covers 15 residues. CDR1 is SGHRS and CDR2 is YFSETQ in the germline V gene. The junction had 7 bases not matched to a gene; V was cut back by 2 bases and J by 4 bases. The CDR3 spells CASSLLSGSRYEQYF. The CDR3 DNA is TGCGCCAGCAGCTTACTTAGCGGGAGCAGGTACGAGCAGTACTTC.

The genes are TRBV5-6 and TRBJ1-2; 8 bases agree with TRBD1. Trimming took 4 bases from V and 5 from J; bases not matched to a gene: 16. The CDR3 has 17 amino acids. Germline CDR1 is SGHDT and CDR2 is YYEEEE. The CDR3 is CASSPIARTGRKYGYTF. CDR3 coding DNA: TGTGCCAGCAGCCCCATCGCCAGGACAGGGAGGAAGTATGGCTACACCTTC.

The chain joins TRBV27 to TRBJ1-4; a possible D gene is TRBD1 (6 bases). Looked up from germline, CDR1 is MNHEY and CDR2 is SMNVEV (reference sequence). The CDR3 is 14 residues long. The V end was cut by 6 bases, the J end by 7 bases, with 15 bases between. CDR3 DNA: TGTGCCAGCAGCTCCAGGGTAGGGGGTGAAAAACTGTTTTTT. Its protein product is CASSSRVGGEKLFF.